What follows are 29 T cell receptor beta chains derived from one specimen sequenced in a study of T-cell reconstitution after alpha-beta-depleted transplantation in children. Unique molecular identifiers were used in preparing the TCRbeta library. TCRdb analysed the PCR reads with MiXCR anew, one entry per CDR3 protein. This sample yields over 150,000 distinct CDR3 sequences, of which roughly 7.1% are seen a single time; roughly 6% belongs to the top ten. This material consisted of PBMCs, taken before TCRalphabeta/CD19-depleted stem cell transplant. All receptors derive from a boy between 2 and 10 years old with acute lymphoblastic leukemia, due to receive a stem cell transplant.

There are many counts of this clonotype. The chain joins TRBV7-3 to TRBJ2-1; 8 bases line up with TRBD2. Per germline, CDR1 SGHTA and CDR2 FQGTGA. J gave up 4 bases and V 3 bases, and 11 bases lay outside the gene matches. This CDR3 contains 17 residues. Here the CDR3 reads CASSFFLRGALYNEQFF. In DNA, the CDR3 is TGTGCCAGCAGCTTTTTCTTGCGGGGGGCCCTATACAATGAGCAGTTCTTC.

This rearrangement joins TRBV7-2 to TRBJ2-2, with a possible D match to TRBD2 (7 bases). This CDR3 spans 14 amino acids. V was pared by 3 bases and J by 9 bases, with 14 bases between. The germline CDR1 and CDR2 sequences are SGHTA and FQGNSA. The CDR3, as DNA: TGTGCCAGCAGCTTCCCGGGGGGCGGCAGGGAGCTGTTTTTT. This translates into CASSFPGGGRELFF.

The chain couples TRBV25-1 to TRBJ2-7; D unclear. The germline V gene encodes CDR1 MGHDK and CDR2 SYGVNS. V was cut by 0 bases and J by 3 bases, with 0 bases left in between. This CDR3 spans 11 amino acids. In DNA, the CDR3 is TGTGCCAGCAGTGAATACTACGAGCAGTACTTC. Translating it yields CASSEYYEQYF.

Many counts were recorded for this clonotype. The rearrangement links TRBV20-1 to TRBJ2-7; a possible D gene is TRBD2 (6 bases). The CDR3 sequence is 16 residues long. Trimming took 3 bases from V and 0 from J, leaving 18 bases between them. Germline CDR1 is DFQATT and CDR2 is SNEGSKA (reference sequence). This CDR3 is CSASRIGGASSYEQYF. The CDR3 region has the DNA TGCAGTGCTAGCCGAATCGGCGGGGCGAGCTCCTACGAGCAGTACTTC.

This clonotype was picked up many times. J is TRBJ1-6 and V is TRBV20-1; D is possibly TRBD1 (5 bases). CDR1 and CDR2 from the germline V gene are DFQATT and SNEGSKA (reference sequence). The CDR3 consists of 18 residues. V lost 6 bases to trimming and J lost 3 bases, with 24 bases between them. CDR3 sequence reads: CSAYTTGASRFYNSPLHF. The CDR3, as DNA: TGCAGTGCCTATACCACCGGGGCCTCCAGATTCTATAATTCACCCCTCCACTTT.

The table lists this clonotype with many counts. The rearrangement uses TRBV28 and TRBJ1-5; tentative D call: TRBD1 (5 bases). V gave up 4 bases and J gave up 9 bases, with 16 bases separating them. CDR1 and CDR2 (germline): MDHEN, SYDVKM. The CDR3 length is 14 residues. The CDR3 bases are TGTGCCAGCAGTTCCGGGGGAAGTCTTCGGCCCCAGCATTTT. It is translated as CASSSGGSLRPQHF.

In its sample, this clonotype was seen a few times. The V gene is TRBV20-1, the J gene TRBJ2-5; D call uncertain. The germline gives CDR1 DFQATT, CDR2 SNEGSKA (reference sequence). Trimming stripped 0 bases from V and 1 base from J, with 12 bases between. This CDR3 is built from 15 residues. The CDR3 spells CSAREASTIQETQYF. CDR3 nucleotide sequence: TGCAGTGCTAGAGAGGCGTCGACAATCCAAGAGACCCAGTACTTC.

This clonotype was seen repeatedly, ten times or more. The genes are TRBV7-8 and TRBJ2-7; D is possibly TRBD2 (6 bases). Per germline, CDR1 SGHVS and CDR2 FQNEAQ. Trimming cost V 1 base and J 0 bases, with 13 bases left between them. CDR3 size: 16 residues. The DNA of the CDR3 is TGTGCCAGCAGCTTAGGTGGGGGGAAAAGCTCCTACGAGCAGTACTTC. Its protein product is CASSLGGGKSSYEQYF.

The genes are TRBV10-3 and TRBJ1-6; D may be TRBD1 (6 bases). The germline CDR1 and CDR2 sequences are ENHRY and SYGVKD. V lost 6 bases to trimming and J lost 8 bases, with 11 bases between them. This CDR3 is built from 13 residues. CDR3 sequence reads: CAIRTGMDSPLHF. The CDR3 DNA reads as TGTGCCATCAGAACAGGGATGGATTCACCCCTCCACTTT.

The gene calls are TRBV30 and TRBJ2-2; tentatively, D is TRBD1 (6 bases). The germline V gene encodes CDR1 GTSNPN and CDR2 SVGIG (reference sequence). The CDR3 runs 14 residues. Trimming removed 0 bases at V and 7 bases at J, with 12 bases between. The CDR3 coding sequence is TGTGCCTGGAGTGTGGGCAGGGGTGGCGGGGAGCTGTTTTTT. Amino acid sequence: CAWSVGRGGGELFF.

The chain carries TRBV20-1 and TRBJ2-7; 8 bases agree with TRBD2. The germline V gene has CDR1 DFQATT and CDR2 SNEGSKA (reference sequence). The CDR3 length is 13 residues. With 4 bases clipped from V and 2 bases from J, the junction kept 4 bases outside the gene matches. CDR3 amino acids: CSANSGATYEQYF. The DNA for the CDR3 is TGCAGTGCTAATAGCGGGGCAACCTACGAGCAGTACTTC.

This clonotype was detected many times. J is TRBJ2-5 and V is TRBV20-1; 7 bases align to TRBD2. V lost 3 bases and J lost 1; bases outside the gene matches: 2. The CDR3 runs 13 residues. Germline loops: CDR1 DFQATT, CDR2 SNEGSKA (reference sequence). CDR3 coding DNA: TGCAGTGCTAGGGGGGGGTTCCAAGAGACCCAGTACTTC. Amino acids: CSARGGFQETQYF.

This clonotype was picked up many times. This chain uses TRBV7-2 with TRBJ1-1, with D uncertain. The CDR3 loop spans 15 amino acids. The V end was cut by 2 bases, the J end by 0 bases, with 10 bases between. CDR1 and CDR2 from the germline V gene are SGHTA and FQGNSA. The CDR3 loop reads CASSLSVTMNTEAFF. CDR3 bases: TGTGCCAGCAGCTTATCGGTGACTATGAACACTGAAGCTTTCTTT.

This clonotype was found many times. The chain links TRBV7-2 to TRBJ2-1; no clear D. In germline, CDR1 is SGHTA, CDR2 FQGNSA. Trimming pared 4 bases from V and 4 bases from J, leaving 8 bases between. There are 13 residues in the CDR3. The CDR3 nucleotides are TGTGCCAGCAGCTACAGCGAATACAATGAGCAGTTCTTC. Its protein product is CASSYSEYNEQFF.

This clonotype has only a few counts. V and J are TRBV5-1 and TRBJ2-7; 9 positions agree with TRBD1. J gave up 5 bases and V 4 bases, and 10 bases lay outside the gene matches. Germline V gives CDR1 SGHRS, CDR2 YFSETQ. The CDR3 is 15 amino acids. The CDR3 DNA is TGCGCCAGCAGCAGACCGGACAGGGGTTTTGACGAGCAGTACTTC. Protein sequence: CASSRPDRGFDEQYF.

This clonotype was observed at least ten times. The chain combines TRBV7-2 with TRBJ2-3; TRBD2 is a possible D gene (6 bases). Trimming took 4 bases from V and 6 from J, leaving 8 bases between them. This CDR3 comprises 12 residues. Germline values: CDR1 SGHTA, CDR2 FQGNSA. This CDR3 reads CASSWSGDTQYF. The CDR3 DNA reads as TGTGCCAGCAGCTGGAGCGGGGATACGCAGTATTTT.

The CDR3 is CASSLEQGNYGYTF. CDR3 in DNA: TGTGCCAGCAGCTTAGAACAGGGGAACTATGGCTACACCTTC. The chain joins TRBV7-9 to TRBJ1-2; TRBD1 matches at 7 bases. The CDR3 is 14 residues long. Germline trimming cut 1 base from V and 2 bases from J; bases unmatched to any gene: 1. Germline V CDR1 and CDR2: SEHNR, FQNEAQ (reference sequence).

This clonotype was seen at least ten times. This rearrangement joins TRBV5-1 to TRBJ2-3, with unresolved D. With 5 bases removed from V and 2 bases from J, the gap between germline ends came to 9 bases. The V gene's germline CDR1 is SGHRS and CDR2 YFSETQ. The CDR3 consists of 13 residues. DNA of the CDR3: TGCGCCAGCAGGGAAATCATCACAGATACGCAGTATTTT. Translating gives CASREIITDTQYF.

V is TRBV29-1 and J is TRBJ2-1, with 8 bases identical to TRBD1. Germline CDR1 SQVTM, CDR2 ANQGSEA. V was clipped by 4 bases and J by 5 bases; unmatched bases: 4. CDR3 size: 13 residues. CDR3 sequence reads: CSVAGGANNEQFF. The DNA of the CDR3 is TGCAGCGTTGCAGGGGGCGCGAACAATGAGCAGTTCTTC.

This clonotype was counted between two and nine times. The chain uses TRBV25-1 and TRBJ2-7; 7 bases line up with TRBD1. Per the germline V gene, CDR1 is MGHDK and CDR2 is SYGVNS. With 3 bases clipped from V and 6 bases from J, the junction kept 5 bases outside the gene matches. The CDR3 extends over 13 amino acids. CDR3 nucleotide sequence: TGTGCCAGCAGTGATTGGACAGGTCGCGAGCAGTACTTC. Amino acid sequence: CASSDWTGREQYF.

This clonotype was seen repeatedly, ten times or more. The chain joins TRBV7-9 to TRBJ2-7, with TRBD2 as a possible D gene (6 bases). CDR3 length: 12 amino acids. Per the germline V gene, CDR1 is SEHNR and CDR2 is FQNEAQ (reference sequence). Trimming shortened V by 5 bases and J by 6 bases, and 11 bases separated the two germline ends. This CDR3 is CASSRGAAEQYF. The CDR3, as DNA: TGTGCCAGCAGCCGCGGGGCTGCCGAGCAGTACTTC.

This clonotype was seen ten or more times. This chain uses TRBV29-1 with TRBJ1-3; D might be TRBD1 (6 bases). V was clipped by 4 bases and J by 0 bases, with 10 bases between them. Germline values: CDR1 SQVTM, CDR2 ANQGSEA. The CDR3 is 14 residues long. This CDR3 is CSVVGQHSGNTIYF. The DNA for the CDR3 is TGCAGCGTTGTAGGACAGCACTCTGGAAACACCATATATTTT.

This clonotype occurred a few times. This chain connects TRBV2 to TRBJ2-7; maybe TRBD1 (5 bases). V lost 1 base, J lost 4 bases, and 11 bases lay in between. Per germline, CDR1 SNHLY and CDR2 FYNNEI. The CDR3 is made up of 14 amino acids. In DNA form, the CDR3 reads TGTGCCAGCAGTGAAGAGGGGCTTCATTACGAGCAGTACTTC. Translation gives CASSEEGLHYEQYF.

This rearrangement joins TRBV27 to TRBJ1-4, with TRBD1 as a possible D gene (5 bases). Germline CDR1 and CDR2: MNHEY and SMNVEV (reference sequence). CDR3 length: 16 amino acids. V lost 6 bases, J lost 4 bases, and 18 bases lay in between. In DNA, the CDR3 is TGTGCCAGCAGGGGACTATCCCCCCTGATTAATGAAAAACTGTTTTTT. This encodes CASRGLSPLINEKLFF. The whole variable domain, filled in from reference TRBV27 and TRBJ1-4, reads EAQVTQNPRYLITVTGKKLTVTCSQNMNHEYMSWYRQDPGLGLRQIYYSMNVEVTDKGDVPEGYKVSRKEKRNFPLILESPSPNQTSLYFCASRGLSPLINEKLFFGSGTQLSVL.

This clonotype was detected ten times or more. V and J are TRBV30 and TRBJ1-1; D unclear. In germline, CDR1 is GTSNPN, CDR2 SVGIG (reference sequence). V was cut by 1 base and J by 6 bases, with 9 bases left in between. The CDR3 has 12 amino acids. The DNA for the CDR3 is TGTGCCTGGAGTGAGGCTCATTCTGAAGCTTTCTTT. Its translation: CAWSEAHSEAFF.

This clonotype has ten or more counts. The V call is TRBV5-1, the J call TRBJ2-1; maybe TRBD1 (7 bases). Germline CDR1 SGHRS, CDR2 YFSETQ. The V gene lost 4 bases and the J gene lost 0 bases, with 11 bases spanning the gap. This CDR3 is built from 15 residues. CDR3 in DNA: TGCGCCAGCAGCGCAGGGGGAGGCTCCTACAATGAGCAGTTCTTC. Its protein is CASSAGGGSYNEQFF.

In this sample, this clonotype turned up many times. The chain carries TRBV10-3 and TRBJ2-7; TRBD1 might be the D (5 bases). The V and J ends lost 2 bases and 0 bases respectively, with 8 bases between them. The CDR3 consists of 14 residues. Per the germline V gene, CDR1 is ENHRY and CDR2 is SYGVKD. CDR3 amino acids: CAISESTGSYEQYF. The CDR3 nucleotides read TGTGCCATCAGTGAGAGTACAGGCTCCTACGAGCAGTACTTC.

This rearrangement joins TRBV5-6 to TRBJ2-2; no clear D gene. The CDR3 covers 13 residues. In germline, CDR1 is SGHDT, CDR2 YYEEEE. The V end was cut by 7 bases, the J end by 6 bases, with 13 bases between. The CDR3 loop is CASGPGFPGELFF. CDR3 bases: TGTGCCAGCGGCCCCGGGTTTCCCGGGGAGCTGTTTTTT.

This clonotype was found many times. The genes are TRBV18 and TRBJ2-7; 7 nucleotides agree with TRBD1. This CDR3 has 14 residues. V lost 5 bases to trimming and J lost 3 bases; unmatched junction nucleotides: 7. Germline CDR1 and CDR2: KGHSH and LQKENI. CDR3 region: CASSLPGQYYEQYF. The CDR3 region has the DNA TGTGCCAGCTCATTACCGGGACAGTACTACGAGCAGTACTTC. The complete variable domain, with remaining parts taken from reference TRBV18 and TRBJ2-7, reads NAGVMQNPRHLVRRRGQEARLRCSPMKGHSHVYWYRQLPEEGLKFMVYLQKENIIDESGMPKERFSAEFPKEGPSILRIQQVVRGDSAAYFCASSLPGQYYEQYFGPGTRLTVT.